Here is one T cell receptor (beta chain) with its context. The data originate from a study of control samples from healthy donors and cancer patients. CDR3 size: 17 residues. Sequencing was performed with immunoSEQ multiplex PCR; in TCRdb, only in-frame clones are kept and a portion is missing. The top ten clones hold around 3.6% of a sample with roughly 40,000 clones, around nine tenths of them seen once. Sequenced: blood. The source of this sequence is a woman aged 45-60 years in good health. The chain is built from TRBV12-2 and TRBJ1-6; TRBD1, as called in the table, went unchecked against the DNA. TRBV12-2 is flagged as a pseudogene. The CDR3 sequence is CASRPTGEEGYNSPLHF. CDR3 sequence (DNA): TGTGCAAGTCGTCCTACAGGGGAGGAGGGCTATAATTCACCCCTCCACTTT.